The 15 T cell receptor beta chains given below trace back to one sample, sequenced in a study of blood T cells in healthy people across ages. Through a sample-barcoded 5' primer and a J-beta primer mix, a second PCR was run for roughly 6 to 11 cycles. Using its own MiXCR run on the 5' RACE reads, TCRdb lists one record per CDR3 protein. The sample comprises 850,000 or so distinct CDR3 sequences, more than 25% of which are singletons, and 17% rests with the top ten. Sequencing was performed on blood. These receptor sequences come from a woman older than 75 in good health.

The chain combines TRBV19 with TRBJ1-2; 10 bases line up with TRBD1. After removal of 5 bases from V and 6 bases from J, the junction contained 6 bases not matched to a gene. This CDR3 spans 14 amino acids. CDR1 is LNHDA, CDR2 SQIVND, per germline (reference sequence). The CDR3 coding sequence is TGTGCCAGTAGTCCCGCCGGGACAGGGGATGGCTACACCTTC. This encodes CASSPAGTGDGYTF.

There are many counts of this clonotype. CDR3 nucleotides: TGTGCCAGCAGCCAAACCGGGACAGGGTTTCATTCAAGCAATCAGCCCCAGCATTTT. Protein product: CASSQTGTGFHSSNQPQHF. J is TRBJ1-5 and V is TRBV3-1; TRBD1 aligns across 9 bases. Germline loops: CDR1 LGHDT, CDR2 YNNKEL (reference sequence). Trimming removed 2 bases from V and 1 base from J; junction bases left unmatched: 12. The CDR3 length is 19 residues. Filled out from reference TRBV3-1 and TRBJ1-5, the complete variable domain reads DTAVSQTPKYLVTQMGNDKSIKCEQNLGHDTMYWYKQDSKKFLKIMFSYNNKELIINETVPNRFSPKSPDKAHLNLHINSLELGDSAVYFCASSQTGTGFHSSNQPQHFGDGTRLSIL.

Of note for this clonotype: A read error may be the cause here, since a much bigger clone is one base away. This sequence joins TRBV9 and TRBJ2-4; D is ambiguous. TRBJ2-7 explains the end of the DNA better; the J call may be wrong. CDR1 and CDR2 (germline): SGDLS, YYNGEE. This CDR3 region has 15 residues. The CDR3 sequence: CASSASVTVNYEQYV. CDR3 bases: TGTGCCAGCAGCGCAAGTGTTACCGTAAACTACGAGCAGTACGTC.

This clonotype showed up just a few times. A much larger clonotype is one base distant, so this may be a read error. This chain connects TRBV2 to TRBJ2-1; TRBD1 aligns across 7 bases. The J call could be wrong; TRBJ2-7 is a better fit for the DNA end. The germline gives CDR1 SNHLY, CDR2 FYNNEI. This CDR3 has 15 amino acids. This CDR3 is CASSSQGTSYNEQYF. CDR3 nucleotides: TGTGCCAGCAGTTCACAGGGGACCTCCTACAATGAGCAGTACTTC.

This clonotype was found many times. This chain links TRBV6-6 with TRBJ1-6; 9 bases line up with TRBD1. V lost 2 bases, J lost 3 bases, and 2 bases stayed unmatched. CDR1 MNHNY and CDR2 SVGAGI come from the germline V gene (reference sequence). This CDR3 contains 16 residues. CDR3 sequence: CASSYRQGDYNSPLHF. The CDR3 bases are TGTGCCAGCAGTTACCGACAGGGGGACTATAATTCACCCCTCCACTTT.

CDR3 sequence reads: CASSSNWGQLYTEAFF. Here the CDR3 DNA reads TGTGCCAGCAGCTCTAATTGGGGACAGCTTTACACTGAAGCTTTCTTT. The rearrangement joins TRBV5-8 to TRBJ1-1; 7 nucleotides align to TRBD1. The CDR3 has 16 residues. CDR1 is SGHTS and CDR2 is YDEGEE in the germline V gene. The ends lost 3 bases at V and 3 bases at J; junction bases unmatched: 11. The complete variable domain, with remaining parts taken from reference TRBV5-8 and TRBJ1-1, reads EAGVTQSPTHLIKTRGQQATLRCSPISGHTSVYWYQQALGLGLQFLLWYDEGEERNRGNFPPRFSGRQFPNYSSELNVNALELEDSALYLCASSSNWGQLYTEAFFGQGTRLTVV.

This clonotype was counted many times. This sequence joins TRBV10-3 and TRBJ2-1, with D uncertain. V was cut by 4 bases and J by 3 bases, with 13 bases left in between. The CDR3 runs to 15 residues. Germline V CDR1 and CDR2: ENHRY, SYGVKD. In nucleotides, the CDR3 is TGTGCCATCAGTGGGGTAACAAGGGACTACAATGAGCAGTTCTTC. Protein product: CAISGVTRDYNEQFF.

The sample holds a few counts of this clonotype. This chain joins TRBV12-3 or TRBV12-4 and TRBJ2-5; 7 nucleotides agree with TRBD2. V was pared by 7 bases and J by 5 bases, with 16 bases of the junction left unmatched. There are 16 residues in the CDR3. In DNA form, the CDR3 reads TGTGCCAGCACCGCGGGGGAGGGTGTAAGATGGGAGACCCAGTACTTC. It is translated as CASTAGEGVRWETQYF.

The chain employs TRBV5-1 and TRBJ1-4, with D possibly TRBD1 on 5 matching bases. Per germline, CDR1 SGHRS and CDR2 YFSETQ. This CDR3 has 13 amino acids. Trimming took off 4 bases at V and 6 bases at J, with 10 bases between the two ends. DNA for the CDR3: TGCGCCAGCAGCCCAGGGAACGATGAAAAACTGTTTTTT. Translated: CASSPGNDEKLFF.

This clonotype showed up just a few times. The rearrangement joins TRBV29-1 to TRBJ2-3; D tentatively fits TRBD1 or TRBD2 (5 bases each). Trimming pared 0 bases from V and 3 bases from J, leaving 25 bases between. CDR3 length: 19 residues. The germline gives CDR1 SQVTM, CDR2 ANQGSEA. This chain's CDR3 is CSVEDLEGTTTFVTDTQYF. Written as DNA, the CDR3 is TGCAGCGTTGAAGATCTAGAGGGGACGACGACGTTTGTGACAGATACGCAGTATTTT.

In this sample, this clonotype turned up many times. In DNA form, the CDR3 reads TGTGCCAGCAGCCACGGGACACGGGCGGGTAAGGCCCAGTACTTC. Its translation: CASSHGTRAGKAQYF. This chain links TRBV12-3 or TRBV12-4 with TRBJ2-5, with D possibly TRBD1 on 6 matching bases. The V and J ends lost 6 bases and 9 bases respectively, with 23 bases between them. The CDR3 runs to 15 residues.

This clonotype occurred a few times. The chain uses TRBV20-1 and TRBJ2-1; D is unclear. CDR1 is DFQATT and CDR2 is SNEGSKA in the germline V gene (reference sequence). With 3 bases removed from V and 1 base from J, the gap between germline ends came to 13 bases. There are 15 residues in the CDR3. The DNA for the CDR3 is TGCAGTGCTAGTCTAGGATCTATATCCTACAATGAGCAGTTCTTC. Translated: CSASLGSISYNEQFF.

The V call is TRBV5-1, the J call TRBJ2-3; 12 bases line up with TRBD1. V shed 3 bases and J 1 base; nucleotides not matched to a gene: 6. Germline lookup yields CDR1 SGHRS and CDR2 YFSETQ. The CDR3 covers 17 residues. CDR3 nucleotide sequence: TGCGCCAGCAGCTACGGGACAGGGGGCTTCGGCACAGATACGCAGTATTTT. Its translation is CASSYGTGGFGTDTQYF.

Remarks on this clonotype: The junction departs from germline at one end; a sequencing error may be responsible. The gene calls are TRBV7-9 and TRBJ2-5; no reliable D call. The CDR3 is made up of 14 amino acids. Germline V gives CDR1 SEHNR, CDR2 FQNEAQ (reference sequence). Here the CDR3 reads CASSLKGLQEAQYF. CDR3 coding DNA: TGTGCCAGCAGCTTAAAGGGCCTACAAGAGGCCCAGTACTTC.

In its sample, this clonotype was seen many times. J is TRBJ2-6 and V is TRBV6-5; D gene uncertain. This CDR3 contains 14 residues. Germline CDR1 MNHEY, CDR2 SVGAGI. Trimming cost V 2 bases and J 4 bases, with 6 bases left between them. The CDR3 coding sequence is TGTGCCAGCAGTTACGACGGGGGGGCCAACGTCCTGACTTTC. This gives the protein CASSYDGGANVLTF.